The clone carrying this T cell receptor (beta chain) has only a few counts. The data originate from a study of human T cells and chemical hapten exposure. Time point reported: pre-sensitization, week 0. Treatment specified: therapeutic diphenylcyclopropenone sensitization with weekly scalp DPC. Per germline, CDR1 ENHRY and CDR2 SYGVKD. The V segment lost 3 bases and the J segment 1 base; nucleotides outside the gene matches: 2. The CDR3 is 15 residues long. TCRdb used MiXCR to reprocess the RACE reads, holding one entry per CDR3 protein. This table has 250,000 to 300,000 distinct CDR3 sequences, 7.5% to 8% appearing once.

The chain employs TRBV10-3 and TRBJ2-5; TRBD2 aligns across 10 bases. The source was whole blood, collected in connection with sensitization to the hapten diphenylcyclopropenone (DPC). The TCR originated in a man between 18 and 35 years old with alopecia areata. Some clones in this sample may be carry-over from other donors' samples. Written as DNA, the CDR3 is TGTGCCATCAGTGATTCTAGCGGGGGCCAAGAGACCCAGTACTTC. It specifies CAISDSSGGQETQYF.